This is a list of T cell receptor beta chains from one sample in a study of blood T cells in healthy people across ages. TCRdb re-called the 5' RACE reads with MiXCR, one entry per CDR3 protein. This table holds approximately 690,000 distinct CDR3 sequences, roughly 41% found once. The specimen was blood. Every receptor here comes from a man older than 75 in good health. The CDR3 runs from the conserved cysteine through the conserved F or W. The D gene is left open where the match is weak. The size entry is marked missing in some rows and otherwise reads once, few, many or a size class.

few	TRBJ2-4	TRBD2	TRBV20-1	CSARGTGLVDVAKNIQYF	TGCAGTGCTAGAGGCACGGGACTAGTAGACGTAGCCAAAAACATTCAGTACTTC
few	TRBJ2-5	TRBD2	TRBV7-2	CASSLASSGGAGETQYF	TGTGCCAGCAGCTTAGCCTCGAGCGGGGGGGCCGGAGAGACCCAGTACTTC
many	TRBJ1-4	NA	TRBV6-5	CASKPTGWRNEKLFF	TGTGCCAGCAAACCCACAGGGTGGAGAAATGAAAAACTGTTTTTT
few	TRBJ2-5	NA	TRBV12-3/TRBV12-4	CATGHNQETQYF	TGTGCCACAGGACACAATCAAGAGACCCAGTACTTC
few	TRBJ2-7	TRBD2	TRBV20-1	CSASRGGRSSYEQYF	TGCAGTGCTAGTCGCGGGGGGAGGTCTTCCTACGAGCAGTACTTC
NA	TRBJ2-7	NA	TRBV5-1	CASSSTTGRGGRGEQYF	TGCGCCAGCAGCTCGACGACCGGACGAGGAGGAAGGGGCGAGCAGTACTTC
NA	TRBJ2-7	NA	TRBV20-1	CSARRQPRAYEQYF	TGCAGTGCTAGGCGGCAGCCCAGGGCCTACGAGCAGTACTTC
NA	TRBJ2-5	NA	TRBV5-1	CASSVGGDETQYF	TGCGCCAGCAGCGTGGGGGGTGACGAGACCCAGTACTTC
few	TRBJ2-5	NA	TRBV7-2	CASRLTGLETQYF	TGTGCCAGCAGACTCACAGGGCTCGAGACCCAGTACTTC
NA	TRBJ2-5	NA	TRBV5-1	CASSLNGRAQETQYF	TGCGCCAGCAGCTTAAACGGGAGAGCCCAAGAGACCCAGTACTTC
NA	TRBJ2-1	NA	TRBV5-6	CASSLLSRAGSYEQFF	TGTGCCAGCAGCTTGTTAAGCAGGGCGGGAAGCTACGAGCAGTTCTTC
few	TRBJ1-6	NA	TRBV25-1	CASSNRNSPLHF	TGTGCCAGCAGTAATAGGAATTCACCCCTCCACTTT
NA	TRBJ2-4	NA	TRBV7-9	CASSFFRETDRNIQYF	TGTGCCAGCAGCTTTTTCCGAGAGACAGACCGAAACATTCAGTACTTC
NA	TRBJ2-1	TRBD2	TRBV28	CASIPTSPYYNEQFF	TGTGCCAGCATCCCGACTAGCCCATACTACAATGAGCAGTTCTTC
NA	TRBJ1-4	TRBD1	TRBV6-4	CASSDDEGGQTNEKLFF	TGTGCCAGCAGTGACGATGAAGGGGGACAGACGAATGAAAAACTGTTTTTT
many	TRBJ2-7	TRBD1	TRBV29-1	CSAQQGQEQYF	TGCAGCGCTCAACAGGGACAGGAGCAGTACTTC
NA	TRBJ2-3	NA	TRBV19	CASSIVSASDTQYF	TGTGCCAGTAGTATTGTTAGCGCCTCAGATACGCAGTATTTT
NA	TRBJ2-2	TRBD2	TRBV27	CASSLWLAGETGELFF	TGTGCCAGCAGTTTATGGCTAGCGGGAGAAACCGGGGAGCTGTTTTTT
NA	TRBJ2-7	TRBD1	TRBV6-6	CASSDPGGYEQYF	TGTGCCAGCAGCGACCCAGGGGGCTACGAGCAGTACTTC
NA	TRBJ2-3	NA	TRBV11-2	CASSHEGLTDTQYF	TGTGCCAGCAGCCACGAGGGGCTCACAGATACGCAGTATTTT
NA	TRBJ2-3	TRBD2	TRBV7-2	CASSSGLAGWGGTDTQYF	TGTGCCAGCAGCTCGGGACTAGCGGGATGGGGCGGCACAGATACGCAGTATTTT
NA	TRBJ2-5	NA	TRBV6-2/TRBV6-3	CASSYATFGQETQYF	TGTGCCAGCAGTTACGCGACCTTCGGGCAAGAGACCCAGTACTTC
NA	TRBJ2-2	NA	TRBV10-3	CTIKEGRGTGELFF	TGTACCATCAAGGAGGGAAGAGGTACCGGGGAGCTGTTTTTT
NA	TRBJ2-1	NA	TRBV12-3/TRBV12-4	CASRTVEGQSSDEQFF	TGTGCCAGCAGGACCGTGGAGGGGCAGTCAAGCGATGAGCAGTTCTTC
many	TRBJ2-4	NA	TRBV29-1	CSVVLQRNIQYF	TGCAGCGTTGTGTTGCAGCGAAACATTCAGTACTTC
NA	TRBJ2-7	TRBD2	TRBV20-1	CSAREVEGAGGPRNEQYF	TGCAGTGCTAGAGAAGTGGAAGGGGCGGGAGGGCCGCGAAACGAGCAGTACTTC
NA	TRBJ2-7	NA	TRBV5-6	CASSPGGGMDEQYF	TGTGCCAGCAGCCCTGGAGGGGGAATGGACGAGCAGTACTTC
NA	TRBJ2-5	NA	TRBV20-1	CSAPPFRGETQYF	TGCAGTGCCCCCCCCTTTAGAGGAGAGACCCAGTACTTC
few	TRBJ1-2	NA	TRBV3-1	CASSQGVADYGYTF	TGTGCCAGCAGCCAAGGGGTGGCGGACTATGGCTACACCTTC
NA	TRBJ2-3	TRBD2	TRBV3-1	CASSHRPLTSGRRTDTQYF	TGTGCCAGCAGCCACCGACCCCTGACTAGCGGGAGGCGCACAGATACGCAGTATTTT
NA	TRBJ2-5	NA	TRBV20-1	CSASPLLQGQETQYF	TGCAGTGCTAGCCCCCTCCTGCAGGGCCAAGAGACCCAGTACTTC
NA	TRBJ2-5	TRBD2	TRBV5-1	CASSLAGTNQETQYF	TGCGCCAGCAGCTTGGCCGGGACTAACCAAGAGACCCAGTACTTC
once	TRBJ1-1	NA	TRBV7-9	CASSFTLRRRGGVTEAFF	TGTGCCAGCAGCTTCACCCTCCGACGACGGGGTGGGGTCACTGAAGCTTTCTTT
NA	TRBJ2-5	TRBD2	TRBV20-1	CSARDTTSPGETQYF	TGCAGTGCTAGAGATACGACTAGCCCGGGGGAGACCCAGTACTTC
few	TRBJ2-3	TRBD2	TRBV6-2/TRBV6-3	CASISGSGLAVAGGTDTQYF	TGTGCCAGCATTTCTGGGTCGGGACTAGCGGTTGCCGGGGGCACAGATACGCAGTATTTT
few	TRBJ1-4	NA	TRBV12-3/TRBV12-4	CASSLWGEKLFF	TGTGCCAGCAGTTTATGGGGTGAAAAACTGTTTTTT
few	TRBJ2-7	NA	TRBV6-1	CASSEMRYEQYF	TGTGCCAGCAGTGAAATGAGATACGAGCAGTACTTC
NA	TRBJ2-5	TRBD1	TRBV3-1	CASSHRDRKRRETQYF	TGTGCCAGCAGCCATCGGGACAGGAAGCGCCGAGAGACCCAGTACTTC
NA	TRBJ1-6	NA	TRBV28	CASSVLGSPLHF	TGTGCCAGCAGTGTTTTGGGATCACCCCTCCACTTT
few	TRBJ2-5	TRBD2	TRBV18	CASSPALAGTGETQYF	TGTGCCAGCTCACCTGCTCTAGCGGGAACGGGAGAGACCCAGTACTTC